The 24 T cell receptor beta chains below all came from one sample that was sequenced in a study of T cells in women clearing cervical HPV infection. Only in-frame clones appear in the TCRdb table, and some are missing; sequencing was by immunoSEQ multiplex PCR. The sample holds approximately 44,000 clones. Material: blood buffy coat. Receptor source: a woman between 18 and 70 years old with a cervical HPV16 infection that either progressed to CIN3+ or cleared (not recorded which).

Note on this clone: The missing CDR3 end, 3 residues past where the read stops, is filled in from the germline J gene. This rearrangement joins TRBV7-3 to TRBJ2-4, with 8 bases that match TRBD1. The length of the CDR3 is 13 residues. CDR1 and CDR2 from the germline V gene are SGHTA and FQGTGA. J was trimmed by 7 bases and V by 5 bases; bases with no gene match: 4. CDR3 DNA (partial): TGTGCCAGCAGCGAGCGACAGGGGAACATT. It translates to CASSERQGNI. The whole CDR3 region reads CASSERQGNIQYF. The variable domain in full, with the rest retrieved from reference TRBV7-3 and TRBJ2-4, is GAGVSQTPSNKVTEKGKYVELRCDPISGHTALYWYRQSLGQGPEFLIYFQGTGAADDSGLPNDRFFAVRPEGSVSTLKIQRTERGDSAVYLCASSERQGNIQYFGAGTRLSVL.

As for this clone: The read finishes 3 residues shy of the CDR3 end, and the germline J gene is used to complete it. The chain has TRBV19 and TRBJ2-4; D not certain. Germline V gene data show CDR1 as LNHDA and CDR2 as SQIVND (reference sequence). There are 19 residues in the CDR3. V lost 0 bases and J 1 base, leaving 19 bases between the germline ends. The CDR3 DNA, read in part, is TGTGCCAGTAGTATAGAAGGCGGCACCAGCCAATCGGCCAAAAACATT. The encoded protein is CASSIEGGTSQSAKNI. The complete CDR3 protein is CASSIEGGTSQSAKNIQYF.

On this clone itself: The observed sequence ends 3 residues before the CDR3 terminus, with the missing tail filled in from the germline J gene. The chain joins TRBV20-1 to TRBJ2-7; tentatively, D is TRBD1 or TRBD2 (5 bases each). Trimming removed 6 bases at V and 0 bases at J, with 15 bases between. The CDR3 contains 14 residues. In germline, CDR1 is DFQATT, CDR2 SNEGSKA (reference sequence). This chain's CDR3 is CSAKRGPSSYEQYF. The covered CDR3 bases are TGCAGTGCCAAGAGGGGCCCAAGCTCCTACGAG.

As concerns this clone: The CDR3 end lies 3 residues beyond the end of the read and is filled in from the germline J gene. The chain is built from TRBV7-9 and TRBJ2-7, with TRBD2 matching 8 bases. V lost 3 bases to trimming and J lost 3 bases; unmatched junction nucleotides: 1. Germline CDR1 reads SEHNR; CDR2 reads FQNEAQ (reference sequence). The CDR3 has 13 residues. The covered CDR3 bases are TGTGCCAGCAGCTTGAGCGGGGGCTACGAG. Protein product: CASSLSGGYE. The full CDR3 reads CASSLSGGYEQYF.

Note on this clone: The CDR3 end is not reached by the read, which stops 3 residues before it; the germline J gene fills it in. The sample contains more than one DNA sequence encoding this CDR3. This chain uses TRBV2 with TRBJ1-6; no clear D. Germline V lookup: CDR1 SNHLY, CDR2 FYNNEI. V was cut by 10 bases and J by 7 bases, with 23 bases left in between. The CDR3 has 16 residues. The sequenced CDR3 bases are TGTGCCACCCAAACCCAGGCTAATGTGAAAAATTCACCC. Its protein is CATQTQANVKNSP. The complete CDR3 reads CATQTQANVKNSPLHF.

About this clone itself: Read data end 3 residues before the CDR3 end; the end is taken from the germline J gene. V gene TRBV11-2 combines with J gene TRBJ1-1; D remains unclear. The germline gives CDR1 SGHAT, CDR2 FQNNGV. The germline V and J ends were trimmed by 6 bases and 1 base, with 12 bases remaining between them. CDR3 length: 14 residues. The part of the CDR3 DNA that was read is TGTGCCAGCAGGTGGACTGAGGCGAACACTGAA. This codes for CASRWTEANTE. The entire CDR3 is CASRWTEANTEAFF.

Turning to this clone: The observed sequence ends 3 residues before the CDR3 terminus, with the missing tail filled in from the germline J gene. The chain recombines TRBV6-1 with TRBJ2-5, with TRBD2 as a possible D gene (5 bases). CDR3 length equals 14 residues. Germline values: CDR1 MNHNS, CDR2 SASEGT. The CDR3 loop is CASSEAGEVRTQYF. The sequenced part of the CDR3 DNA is TGTGCCAGCAGTGAGGCCGGGGAAGTCCGAACC.

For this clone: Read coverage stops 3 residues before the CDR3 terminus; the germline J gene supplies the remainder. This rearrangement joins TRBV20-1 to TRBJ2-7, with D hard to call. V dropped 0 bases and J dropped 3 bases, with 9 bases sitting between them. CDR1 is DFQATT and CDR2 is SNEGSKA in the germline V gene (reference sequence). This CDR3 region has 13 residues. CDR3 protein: CSARDLIGYEQYF. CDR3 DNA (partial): TGCAGTGCTAGAGATCTTATCGGCTACGAG.

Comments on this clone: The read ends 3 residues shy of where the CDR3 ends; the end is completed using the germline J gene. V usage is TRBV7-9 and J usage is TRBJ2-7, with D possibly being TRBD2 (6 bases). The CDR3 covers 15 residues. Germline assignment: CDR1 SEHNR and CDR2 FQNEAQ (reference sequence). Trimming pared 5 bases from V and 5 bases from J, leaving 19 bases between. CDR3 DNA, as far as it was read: TGTGCCAGCAGCCCCTCCGCGGGGCCCTTCCACGAG. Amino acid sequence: CASSPSAGPFHE. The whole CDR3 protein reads CASSPSAGPFHEQYF.

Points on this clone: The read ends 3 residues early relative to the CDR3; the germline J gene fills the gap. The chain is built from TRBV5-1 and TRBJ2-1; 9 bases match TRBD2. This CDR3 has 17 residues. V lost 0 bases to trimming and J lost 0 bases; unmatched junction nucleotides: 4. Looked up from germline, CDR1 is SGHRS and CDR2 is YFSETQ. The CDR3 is CASSLDLAGASYNEQFF. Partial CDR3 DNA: TGCGCCAGCAGCTTGGACTTAGCGGGGGCCTCCTACAATGAG.

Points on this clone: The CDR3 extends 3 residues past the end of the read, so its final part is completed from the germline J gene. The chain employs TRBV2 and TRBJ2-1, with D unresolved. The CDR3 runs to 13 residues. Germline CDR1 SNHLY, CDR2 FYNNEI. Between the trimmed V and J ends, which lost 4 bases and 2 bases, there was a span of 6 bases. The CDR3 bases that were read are TGTGCCAGCAGTGCTTCGGCCTACAATGAG. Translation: CASSASAYNE. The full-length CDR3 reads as CASSASAYNEQFF.

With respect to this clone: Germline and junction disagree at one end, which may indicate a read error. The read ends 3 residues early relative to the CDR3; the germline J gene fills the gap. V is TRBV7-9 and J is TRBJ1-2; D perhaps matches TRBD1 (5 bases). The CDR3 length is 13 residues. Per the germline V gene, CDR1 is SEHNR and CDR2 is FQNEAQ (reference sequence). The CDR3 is CSSSPDDSYDYTF. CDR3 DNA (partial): TGTTCCAGCAGTCCTGATGACAGCTACGAC. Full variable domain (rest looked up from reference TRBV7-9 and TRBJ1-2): DTGVSQNPRHKITKRGQNVTFRCDPISEHNRLYWYRQTLGQGPEFLTYFQNEAQLEKSRLLSDRFSAERPKGSFSTLEIQRTEQGDSAMYLCSSSPDDSYDYTFGSGTRLTVV.

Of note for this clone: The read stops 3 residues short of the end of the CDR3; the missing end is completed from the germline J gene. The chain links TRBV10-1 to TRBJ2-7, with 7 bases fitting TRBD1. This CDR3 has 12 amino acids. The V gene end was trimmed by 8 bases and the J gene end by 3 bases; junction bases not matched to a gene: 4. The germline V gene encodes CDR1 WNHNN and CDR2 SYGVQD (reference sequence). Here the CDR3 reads CASARDSYEQYF. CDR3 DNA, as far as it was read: TGCGCCAGCGCCCGGGACAGCTACGAG.

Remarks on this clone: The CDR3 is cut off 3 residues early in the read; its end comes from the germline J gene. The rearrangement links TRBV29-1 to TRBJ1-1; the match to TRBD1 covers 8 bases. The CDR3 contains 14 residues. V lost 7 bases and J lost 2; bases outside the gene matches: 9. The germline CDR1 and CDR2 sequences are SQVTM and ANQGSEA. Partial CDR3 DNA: TGCAGCGCTGAGGGACAGGCGAGAAACACTGAA. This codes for CSAEGQARNTE. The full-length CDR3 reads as CSAEGQARNTEAFF.

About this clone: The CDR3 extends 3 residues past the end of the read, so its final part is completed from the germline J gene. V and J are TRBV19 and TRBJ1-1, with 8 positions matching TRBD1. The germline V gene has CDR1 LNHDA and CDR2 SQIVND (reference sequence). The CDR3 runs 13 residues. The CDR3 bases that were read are TGTGCCAGTACCCCTATTATTGGACAGGGA. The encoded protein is CASTPIIGQG. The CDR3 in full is CASTPIIGQGAFF. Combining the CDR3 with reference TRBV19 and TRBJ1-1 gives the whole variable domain DGGITQSPKYLFRKEGQNVTLSCEQNLNHDAMYWYRQDPGQGLRLIYYSQIVNDFQKGDIAEGYSVSREKKESFPLTVTSAQKNPTAFYLCASTPIIGQGAFFGQGTRLTVV.

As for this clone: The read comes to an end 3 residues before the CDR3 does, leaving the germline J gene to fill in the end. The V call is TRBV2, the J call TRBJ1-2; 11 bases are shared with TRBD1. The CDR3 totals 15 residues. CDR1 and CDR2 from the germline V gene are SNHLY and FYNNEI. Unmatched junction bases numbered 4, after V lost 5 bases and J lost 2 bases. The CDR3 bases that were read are TGTGCCAGCAGTCTGTGGACAGGGGGCAACTATGGC. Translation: CASSLWTGGNYG. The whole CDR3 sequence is CASSLWTGGNYGYTF.

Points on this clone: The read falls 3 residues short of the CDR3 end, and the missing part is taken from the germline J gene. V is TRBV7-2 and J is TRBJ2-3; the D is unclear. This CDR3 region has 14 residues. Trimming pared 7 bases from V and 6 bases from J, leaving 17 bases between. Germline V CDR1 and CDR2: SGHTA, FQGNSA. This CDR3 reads CASIKPNLRDTQYF. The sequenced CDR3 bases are TGTGCCAGCATCAAACCAAACCTCCGGGATACG.

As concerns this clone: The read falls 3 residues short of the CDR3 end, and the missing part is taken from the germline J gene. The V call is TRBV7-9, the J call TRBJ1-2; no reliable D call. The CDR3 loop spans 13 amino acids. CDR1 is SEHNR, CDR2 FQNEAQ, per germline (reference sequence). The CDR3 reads CASSFDLNYDYTF. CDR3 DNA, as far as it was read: TGTGCCAGCAGCTTCGACTTAAACTACGAC.

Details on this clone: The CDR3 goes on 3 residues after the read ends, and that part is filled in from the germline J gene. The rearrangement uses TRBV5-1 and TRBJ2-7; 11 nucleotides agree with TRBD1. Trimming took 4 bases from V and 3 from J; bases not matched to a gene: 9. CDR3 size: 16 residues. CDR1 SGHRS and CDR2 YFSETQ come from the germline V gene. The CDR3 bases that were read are TGCGCCAGCAGCCCACCGGGACAGGGGGTAAACTACGAG. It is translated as CASSPPGQGVNYE. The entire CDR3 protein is CASSPPGQGVNYEQYF.

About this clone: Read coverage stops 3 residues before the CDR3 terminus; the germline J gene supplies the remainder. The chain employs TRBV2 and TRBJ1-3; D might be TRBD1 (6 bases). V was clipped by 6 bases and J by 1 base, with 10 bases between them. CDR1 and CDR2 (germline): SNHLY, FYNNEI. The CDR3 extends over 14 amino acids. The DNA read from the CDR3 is TGTGCCAGCAGCCTTACAGGGTCTGGAAACACC. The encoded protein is CASSLTGSGNT. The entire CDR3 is CASSLTGSGNTIYF. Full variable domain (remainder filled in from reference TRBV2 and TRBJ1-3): EPEVTQTPSHQVTQMGQEVILRCVPISNHLYFYWYRQILGQKVEFLVSFYNNEISEKSEIFDDQFSVERPDGSNFTLKIRSTKLEDSAMYFCASSLTGSGNTIYFGEGSWLTVV.

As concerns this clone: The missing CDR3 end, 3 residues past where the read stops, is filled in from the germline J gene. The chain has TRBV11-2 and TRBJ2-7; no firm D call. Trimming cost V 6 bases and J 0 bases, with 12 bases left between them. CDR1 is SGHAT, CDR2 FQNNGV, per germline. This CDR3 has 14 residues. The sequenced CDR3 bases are TGTGCCAGCAGTCATTCAACTCCCTCCTACGAG. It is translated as CASSHSTPSYE. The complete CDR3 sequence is CASSHSTPSYEQYF.

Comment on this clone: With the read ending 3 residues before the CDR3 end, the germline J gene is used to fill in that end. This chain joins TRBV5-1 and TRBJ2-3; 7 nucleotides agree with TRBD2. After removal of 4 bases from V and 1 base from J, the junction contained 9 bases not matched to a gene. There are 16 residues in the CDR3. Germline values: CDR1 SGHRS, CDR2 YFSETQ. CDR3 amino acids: CASSVGTTGRTDTQYF. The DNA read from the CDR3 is TGCGCCAGCAGCGTCGGGACTACCGGACGCACAGATACG.

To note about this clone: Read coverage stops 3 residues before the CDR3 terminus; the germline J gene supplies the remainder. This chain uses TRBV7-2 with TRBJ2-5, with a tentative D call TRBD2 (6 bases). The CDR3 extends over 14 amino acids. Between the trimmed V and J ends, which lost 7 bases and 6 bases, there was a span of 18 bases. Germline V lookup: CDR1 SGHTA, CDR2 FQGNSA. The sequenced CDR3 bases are TGTGCCAGCATCACGGGACTCCCGGCCCAGACC. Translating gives CASITGLPAQT. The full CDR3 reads CASITGLPAQTQYF.

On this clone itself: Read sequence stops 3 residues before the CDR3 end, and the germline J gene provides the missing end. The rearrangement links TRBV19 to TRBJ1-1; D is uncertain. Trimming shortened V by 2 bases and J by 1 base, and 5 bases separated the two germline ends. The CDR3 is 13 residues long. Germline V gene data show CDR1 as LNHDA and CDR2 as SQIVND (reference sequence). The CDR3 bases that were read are TGTGCCAGTAGTATACAGGAGAACACTGAA. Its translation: CASSIQENTE. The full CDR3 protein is CASSIQENTEAFF.